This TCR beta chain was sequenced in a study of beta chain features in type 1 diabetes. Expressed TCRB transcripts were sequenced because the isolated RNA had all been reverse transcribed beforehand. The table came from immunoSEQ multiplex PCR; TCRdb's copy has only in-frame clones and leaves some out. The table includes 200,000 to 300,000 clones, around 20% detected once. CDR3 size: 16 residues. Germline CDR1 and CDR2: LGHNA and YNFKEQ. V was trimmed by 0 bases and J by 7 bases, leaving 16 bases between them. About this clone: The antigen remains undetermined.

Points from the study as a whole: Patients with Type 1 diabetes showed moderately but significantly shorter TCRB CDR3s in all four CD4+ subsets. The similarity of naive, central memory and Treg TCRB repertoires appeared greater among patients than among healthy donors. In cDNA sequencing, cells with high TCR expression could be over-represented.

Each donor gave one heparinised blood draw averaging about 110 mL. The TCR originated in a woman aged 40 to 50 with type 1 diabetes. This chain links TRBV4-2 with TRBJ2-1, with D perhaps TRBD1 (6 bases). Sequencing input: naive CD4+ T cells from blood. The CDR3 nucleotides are TGTGCCAGCAGCCAAGAAACAGGGTTAAAGATAAATGAGCAGTTCTTC. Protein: CASSQETGLKINEQFF.